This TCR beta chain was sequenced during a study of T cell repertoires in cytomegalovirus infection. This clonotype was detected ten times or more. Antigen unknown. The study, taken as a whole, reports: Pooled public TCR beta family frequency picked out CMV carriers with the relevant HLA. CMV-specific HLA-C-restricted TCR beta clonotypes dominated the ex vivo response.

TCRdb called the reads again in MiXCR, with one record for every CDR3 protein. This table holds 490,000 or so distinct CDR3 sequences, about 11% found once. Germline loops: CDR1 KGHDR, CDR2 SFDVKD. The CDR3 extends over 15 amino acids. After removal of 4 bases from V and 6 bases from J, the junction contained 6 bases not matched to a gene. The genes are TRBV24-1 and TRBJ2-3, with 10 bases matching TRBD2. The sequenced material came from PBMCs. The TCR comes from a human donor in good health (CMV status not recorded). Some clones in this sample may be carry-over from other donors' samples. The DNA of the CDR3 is TGTGCCACCAGTGACCCTAGCGGGGGTAGGGATACGCAGTATTTT. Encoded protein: CATSDPSGGRDTQYF.